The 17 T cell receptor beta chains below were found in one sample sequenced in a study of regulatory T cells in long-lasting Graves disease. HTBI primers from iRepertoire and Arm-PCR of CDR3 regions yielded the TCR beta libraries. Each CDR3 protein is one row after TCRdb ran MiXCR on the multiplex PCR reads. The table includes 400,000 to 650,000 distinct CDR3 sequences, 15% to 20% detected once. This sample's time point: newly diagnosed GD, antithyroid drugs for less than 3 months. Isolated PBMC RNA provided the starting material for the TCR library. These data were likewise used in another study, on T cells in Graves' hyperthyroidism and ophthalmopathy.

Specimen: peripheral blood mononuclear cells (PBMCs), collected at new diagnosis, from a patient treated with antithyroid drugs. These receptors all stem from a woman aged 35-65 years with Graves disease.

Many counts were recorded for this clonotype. The CDR3 is CASSLNSPYEQYF. CDR3 nucleotide sequence: TGTGCCAGCAGTTTGAACAGTCCTTACGAGCAGTACTTC. The chain carries TRBV28 and TRBJ2-7; D remains unclear. The V gene lost 3 bases and the J gene lost 4 bases, with 10 bases spanning the gap. The CDR3 spans 13 residues. Germline values: CDR1 MDHEN, CDR2 SYDVKM.

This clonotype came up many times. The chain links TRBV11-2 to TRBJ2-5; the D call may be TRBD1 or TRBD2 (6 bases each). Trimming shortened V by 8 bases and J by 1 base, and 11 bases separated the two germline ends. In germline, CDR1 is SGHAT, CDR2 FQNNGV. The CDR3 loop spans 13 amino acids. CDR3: CASEGGFQETQYF. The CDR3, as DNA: TGTGCCAGCGAAGGGGGGTTCCAAGAGACCCAGTACTTC. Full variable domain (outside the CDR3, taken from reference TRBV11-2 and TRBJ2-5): EAGVAQSPRYKIIEKRQSVAFWCNPISGHATLYWYQQILGQGPKLLIQFQNNGVVDDSQLPKDRFSAERLKGVDSTLKIQPAKLEDSAVYLCASEGGFQETQYFGPGTRLLVL.

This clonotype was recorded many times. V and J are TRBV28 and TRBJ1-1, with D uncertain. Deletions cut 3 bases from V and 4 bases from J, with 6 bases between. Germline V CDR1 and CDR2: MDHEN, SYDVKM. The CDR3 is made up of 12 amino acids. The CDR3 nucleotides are TGTGCCAGCAGTTTTAGACTCACTGAAGCTTTCTTT. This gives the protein CASSFRLTEAFF.

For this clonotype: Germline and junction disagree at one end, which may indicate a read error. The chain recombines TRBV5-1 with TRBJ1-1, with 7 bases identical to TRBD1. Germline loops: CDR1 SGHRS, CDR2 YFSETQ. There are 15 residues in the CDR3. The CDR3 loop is CASSQEGADNTEAFF. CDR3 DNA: TGTGCCAGCAGTCAAGAGGGGGCAGATAACACTGAAGCTTTCTTT.

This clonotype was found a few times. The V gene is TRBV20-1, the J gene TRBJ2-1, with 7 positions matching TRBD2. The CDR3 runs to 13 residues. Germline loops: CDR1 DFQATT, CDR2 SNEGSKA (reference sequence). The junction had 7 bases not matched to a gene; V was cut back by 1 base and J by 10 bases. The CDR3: CSARGTSAREQFF. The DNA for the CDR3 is TGCAGTGCTAGAGGGACTAGTGCGCGAGAGCAGTTCTTC.

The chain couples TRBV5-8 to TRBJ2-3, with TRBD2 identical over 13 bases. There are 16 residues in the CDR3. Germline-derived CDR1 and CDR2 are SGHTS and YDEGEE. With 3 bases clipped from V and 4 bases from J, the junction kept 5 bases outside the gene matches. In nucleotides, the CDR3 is TGTGCCAGCAGCTCACTAGCGGGGGGGCGAGCAGATACGCAGTATTTT. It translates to CASSSLAGGRADTQYF.

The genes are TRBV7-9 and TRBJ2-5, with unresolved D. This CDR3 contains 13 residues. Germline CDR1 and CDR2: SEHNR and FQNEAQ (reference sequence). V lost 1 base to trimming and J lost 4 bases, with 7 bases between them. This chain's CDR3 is CASSLVRAETQYF. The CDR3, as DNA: TGTGCCAGCAGCTTAGTAAGGGCAGAGACCCAGTACTTC. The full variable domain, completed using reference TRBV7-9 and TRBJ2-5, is DTGVSQNPRHKITKRGQNVTFRCDPISEHNRLYWYRQTLGQGPEFLTYFQNEAQLEKSRLLSDRFSAERPKGSFSTLEIQRTEQGDSAMYLCASSLVRAETQYFGPGTRLLVL.

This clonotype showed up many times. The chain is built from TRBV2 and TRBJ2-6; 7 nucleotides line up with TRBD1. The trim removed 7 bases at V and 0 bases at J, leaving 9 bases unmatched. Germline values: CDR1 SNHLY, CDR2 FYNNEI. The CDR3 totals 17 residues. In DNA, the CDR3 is TGTGCCAGCAAGGGACAGACATCTCGCTCTGGGGCCAACGTCCTGACTTTC. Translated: CASKGQTSRSGANVLTF. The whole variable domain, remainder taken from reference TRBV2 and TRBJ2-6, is EPEVTQTPSHQVTQMGQEVILRCVPISNHLYFYWYRQILGQKVEFLVSFYNNEISEKSEIFDDQFSVERPDGSNFTLKIRSTKLEDSAMYFCASKGQTSRSGANVLTFGAGSRLTVL.

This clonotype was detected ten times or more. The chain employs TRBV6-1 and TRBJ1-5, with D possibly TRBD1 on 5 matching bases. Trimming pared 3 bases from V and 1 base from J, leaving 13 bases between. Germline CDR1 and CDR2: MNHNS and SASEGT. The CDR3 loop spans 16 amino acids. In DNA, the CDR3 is TGTGCCAGCAGTGATAGGGTCGGGGCGAGCAATCAGCCCCAGCATTTT. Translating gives CASSDRVGASNQPQHF.

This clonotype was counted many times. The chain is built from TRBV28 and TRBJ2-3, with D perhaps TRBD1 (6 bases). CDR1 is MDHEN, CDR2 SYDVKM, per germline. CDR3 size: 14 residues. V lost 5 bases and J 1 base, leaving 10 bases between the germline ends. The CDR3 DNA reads TGTGCCAGCAGTCCAAGGACAGGCACAGATACGCAGTATTTT. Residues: CASSPRTGTDTQYF. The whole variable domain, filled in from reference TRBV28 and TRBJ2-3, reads DVKVTQSSRYLVKRTGEKVFLECVQDMDHENMFWYRQDPGLGLRLIYFSYDVKMKEKGDIPEGYSVSREKKERFSLILESASTNQTSMYLCASSPRTGTDTQYFGPGTRLTVL.

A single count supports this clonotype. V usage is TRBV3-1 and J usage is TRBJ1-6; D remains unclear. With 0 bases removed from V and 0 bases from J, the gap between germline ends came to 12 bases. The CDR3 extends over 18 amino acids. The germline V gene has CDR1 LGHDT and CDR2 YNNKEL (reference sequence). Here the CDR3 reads CASSQEVVRASYNSPLHF. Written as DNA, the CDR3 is TGTGCCAGCAGCCAAGAGGTTGTGAGGGCCTCCTATAATTCACCCCTCCACTTT.

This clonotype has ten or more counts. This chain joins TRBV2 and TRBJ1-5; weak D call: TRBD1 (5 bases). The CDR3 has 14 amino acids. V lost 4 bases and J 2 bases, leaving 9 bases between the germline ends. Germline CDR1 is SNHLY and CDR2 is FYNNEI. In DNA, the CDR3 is TGTGCCAGCAGTGCCAGGGAGGGCAATCAGCCCCAGCATTTT. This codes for CASSAREGNQPQHF.

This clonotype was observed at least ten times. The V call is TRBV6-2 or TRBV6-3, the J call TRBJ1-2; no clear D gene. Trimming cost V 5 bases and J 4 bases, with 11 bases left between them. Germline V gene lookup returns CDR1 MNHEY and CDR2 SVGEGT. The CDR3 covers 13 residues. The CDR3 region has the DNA TGTGCCAGCAGTGAAGCAGAGATCTATGGCTACACCTTC. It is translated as CASSEAEIYGYTF.

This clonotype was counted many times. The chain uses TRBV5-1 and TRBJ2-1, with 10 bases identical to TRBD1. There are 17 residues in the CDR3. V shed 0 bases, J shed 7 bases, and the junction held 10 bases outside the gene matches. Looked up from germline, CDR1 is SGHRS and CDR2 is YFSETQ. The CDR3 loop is CASSLALGQGVGNEQFF. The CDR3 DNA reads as TGCGCCAGCAGCTTGGCCCTCGGACAGGGGGTGGGTAATGAGCAGTTCTTC.

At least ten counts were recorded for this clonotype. DNA for the CDR3: TGTGCCAGCATCAGACTCTGGGAAATGGCTGAAGCTTTCTTT. Amino acids: CASIRLWEMAEAFF. The chain carries TRBV6-1 and TRBJ1-1, with D unresolved. The CDR3 has 14 residues. Germline V gene sequence: CDR1 MNHNS, CDR2 SASEGT. Trimming pared 7 bases from V and 6 bases from J, leaving 18 bases between.

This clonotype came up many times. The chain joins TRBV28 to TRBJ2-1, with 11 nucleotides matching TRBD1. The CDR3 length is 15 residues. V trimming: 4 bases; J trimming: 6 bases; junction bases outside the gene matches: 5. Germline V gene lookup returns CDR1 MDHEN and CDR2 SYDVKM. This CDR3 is CASSSGQGDGNEQFF. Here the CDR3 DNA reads TGTGCCAGCAGTTCGGGACAGGGGGACGGCAATGAGCAGTTCTTC.

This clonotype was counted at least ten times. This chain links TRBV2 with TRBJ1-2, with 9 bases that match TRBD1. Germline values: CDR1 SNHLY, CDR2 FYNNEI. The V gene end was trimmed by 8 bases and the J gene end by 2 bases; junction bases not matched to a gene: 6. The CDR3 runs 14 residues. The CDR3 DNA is TGTGCCAGCGCCAGGACAGGGGTAAACTATGGCTACACCTTC. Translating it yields CASARTGVNYGYTF.